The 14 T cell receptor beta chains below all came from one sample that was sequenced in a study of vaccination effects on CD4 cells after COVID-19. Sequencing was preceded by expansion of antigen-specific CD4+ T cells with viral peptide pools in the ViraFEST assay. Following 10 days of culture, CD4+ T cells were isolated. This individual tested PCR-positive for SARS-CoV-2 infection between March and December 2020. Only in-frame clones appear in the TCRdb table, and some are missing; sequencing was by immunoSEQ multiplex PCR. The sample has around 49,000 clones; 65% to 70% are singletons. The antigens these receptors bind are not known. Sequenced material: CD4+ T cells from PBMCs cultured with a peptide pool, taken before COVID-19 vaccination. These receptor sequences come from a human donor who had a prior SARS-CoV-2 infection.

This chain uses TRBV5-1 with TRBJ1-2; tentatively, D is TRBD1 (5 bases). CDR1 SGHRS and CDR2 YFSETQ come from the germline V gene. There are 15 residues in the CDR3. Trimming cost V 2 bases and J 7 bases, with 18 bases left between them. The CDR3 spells CASSLAAGWGSGYTF. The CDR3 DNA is TGCGCCAGCAGCTTAGCGGCAGGATGGGGGTCTGGCTACACCTTC.

DNA for the CDR3: TGTGCCAGCAGCTTAGTTTCGCCCGGCACTGAAGCTTTCTTT. Encoded protein: CASSLVSPGTEAFF. This rearrangement joins TRBV11-1 to TRBJ1-1; D remains ambiguous. The V end was cut by 1 base, the J end by 4 bases, with 10 bases between. This CDR3 is 14 amino acids long. Germline V CDR1 and CDR2: SGHAT, FQDESV (reference sequence). Based on the CDR3 plus reference TRBV11-1 and TRBJ1-1, the full variable domain is EAEVAQSPRYKITEKSQAVAFWCDPISGHATLYWYRQILGQGPELLVQFQDESVVDDSQLPKDRFSAERLKGVDSTLKIQPAELGDSAMYLCASSLVSPGTEAFFGQGTRLTVV.

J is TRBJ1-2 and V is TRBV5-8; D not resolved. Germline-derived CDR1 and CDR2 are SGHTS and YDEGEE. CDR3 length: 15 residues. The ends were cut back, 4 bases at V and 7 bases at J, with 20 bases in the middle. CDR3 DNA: TGTGCCAGCAGCCCCACGGTAGGAGGCCGGAGTGGCTACACCTTC. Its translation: CASSPTVGGRSGYTF.

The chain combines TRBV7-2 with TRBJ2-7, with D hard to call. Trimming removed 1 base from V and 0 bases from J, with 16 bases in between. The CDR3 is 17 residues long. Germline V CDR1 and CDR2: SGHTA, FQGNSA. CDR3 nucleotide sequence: TGTGCCAGCAGCTTAGGTTTTGGTCCTAGGAGCTCCTACGAGCAGTACTTC. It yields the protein CASSLGFGPRSSYEQYF. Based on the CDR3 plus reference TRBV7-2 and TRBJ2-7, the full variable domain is GAGVSQSPSNKVTEKGKDVELRCDPISGHTALYWYRQSLGQGLEFLIYFQGNSAPDKSGLPSDRFSAERTGGSVSTLTIQRTQQEDSAVYLCASSLGFGPRSSYEQYFGPGTRLTVT.

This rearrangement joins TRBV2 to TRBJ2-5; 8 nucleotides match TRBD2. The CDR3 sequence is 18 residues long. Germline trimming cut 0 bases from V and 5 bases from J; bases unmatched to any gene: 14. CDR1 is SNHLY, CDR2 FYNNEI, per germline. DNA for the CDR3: TGTGCCAGCAGTGAAGCGCTTCGAGGACTAGCAGGATTTGAGACCCAGTACTTC. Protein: CASSEALRGLAGFETQYF.

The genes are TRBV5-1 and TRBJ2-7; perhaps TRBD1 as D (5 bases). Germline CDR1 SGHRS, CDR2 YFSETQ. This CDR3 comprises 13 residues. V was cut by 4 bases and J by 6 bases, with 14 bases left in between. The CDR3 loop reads CASSHLDQGEQYF. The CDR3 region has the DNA TGCGCCAGCAGCCACTTGGATCAGGGCGAGCAGTACTTC. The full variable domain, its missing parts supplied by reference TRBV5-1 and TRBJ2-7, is KAGVTQTPRYLIKTRGQQVTLSCSPISGHRSVSWYQQTPGQGLQFLFEYFSETQRNKGNFPGRFSGRQFSNSRSEMNVSTLELGDSALYLCASSHLDQGEQYFGPGTRLTVT.

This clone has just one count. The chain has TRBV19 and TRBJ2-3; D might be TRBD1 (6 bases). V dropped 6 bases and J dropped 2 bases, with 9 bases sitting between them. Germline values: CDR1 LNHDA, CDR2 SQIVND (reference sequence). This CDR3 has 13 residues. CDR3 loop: CASRDSPTDTQYF. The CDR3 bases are TGTGCCAGTAGGGACAGTCCCACAGATACGCAGTATTTT.

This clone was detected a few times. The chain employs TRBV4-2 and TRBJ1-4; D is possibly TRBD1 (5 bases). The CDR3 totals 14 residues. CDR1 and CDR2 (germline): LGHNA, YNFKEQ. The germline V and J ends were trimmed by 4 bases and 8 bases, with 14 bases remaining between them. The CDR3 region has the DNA TGTGCCAGCAGCCTTCGACAGAGTTGGGAAAAACTGTTTTTT. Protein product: CASSLRQSWEKLFF.

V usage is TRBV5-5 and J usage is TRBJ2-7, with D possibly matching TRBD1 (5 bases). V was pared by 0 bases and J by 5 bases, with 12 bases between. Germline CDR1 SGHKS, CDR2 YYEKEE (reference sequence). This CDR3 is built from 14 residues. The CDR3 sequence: CASSLAGIGHEQYF. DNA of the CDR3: TGTGCCAGCAGCTTGGCAGGGATAGGGCACGAGCAGTACTTC.

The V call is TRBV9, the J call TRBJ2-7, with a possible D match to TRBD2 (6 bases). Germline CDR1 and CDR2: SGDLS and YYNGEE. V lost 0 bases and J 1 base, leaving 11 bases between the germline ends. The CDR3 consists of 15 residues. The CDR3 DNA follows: TGTGCCAGCAGCGTAGGCGGGACGCATTCCTACGAGCAGTACTTC. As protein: CASSVGGTHSYEQYF.

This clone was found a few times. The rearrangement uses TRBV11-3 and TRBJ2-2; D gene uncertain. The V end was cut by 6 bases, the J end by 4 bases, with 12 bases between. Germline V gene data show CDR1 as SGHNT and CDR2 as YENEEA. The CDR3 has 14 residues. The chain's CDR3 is CASSPGPGTGELFF. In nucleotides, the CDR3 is TGTGCCAGCAGTCCCGGCCCCGGCACCGGGGAGCTGTTTTTT.

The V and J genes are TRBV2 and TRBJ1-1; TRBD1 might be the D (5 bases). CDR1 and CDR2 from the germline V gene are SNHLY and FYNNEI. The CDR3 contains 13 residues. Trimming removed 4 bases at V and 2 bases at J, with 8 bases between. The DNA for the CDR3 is TGTGCCAGCAGTGGTGACAGAAACACTGAAGCTTTCTTT. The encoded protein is CASSGDRNTEAFF. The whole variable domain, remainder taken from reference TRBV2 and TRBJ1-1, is EPEVTQTPSHQVTQMGQEVILRCVPISNHLYFYWYRQILGQKVEFLVSFYNNEISEKSEIFDDQFSVERPDGSNFTLKIRSTKLEDSAMYFCASSGDRNTEAFFGQGTRLTVV.

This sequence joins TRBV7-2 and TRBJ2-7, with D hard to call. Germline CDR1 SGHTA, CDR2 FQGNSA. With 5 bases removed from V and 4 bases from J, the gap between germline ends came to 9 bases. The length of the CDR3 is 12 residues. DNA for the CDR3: TGTGCCAGCAGCCGCTCCCCTTACGAGCAGTACTTC. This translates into CASSRSPYEQYF.

DNA for the CDR3: TGTGCCAGCAGCGCAACAACAGGGCCCGGTGAAAAACTGTTTTTT. Translated, it gives CASSATTGPGEKLFF. The chain joins TRBV21-1 to TRBJ1-4; the D segment call TRBD1 is taken from the table without a DNA check. TRBV21-1 has pseudogene status. CDR3 length: 15 residues.